A single sample is the source of the 19 T cell receptor beta chains below, sequenced in a study of blood T cell repertoires in COVID-19. Using immunoSEQ multiplex PCR, the repertoire was profiled, and TCRdb retains in-frame clones only, with some absent. The sample gives over 300,000 clones, 75% to 85% of which show up once; about 7% is in the top ten. The sequenced material came from peripheral blood. The receptors shown here come from a human donor in a cohort sampled during active COVID-19.

The chain is built from TRBV2 and TRBJ2-5, with no clear D. The V gene lost 3 bases and the J gene lost 1 base, with 6 bases spanning the gap. Germline loops: CDR1 SNHLY, CDR2 FYNNEI. The CDR3 covers 13 residues. Here the CDR3 reads CASSDNPQETQYF. Here the CDR3 DNA reads TGTGCCAGCAGTGATAATCCCCAAGAGACCCAGTACTTC. Together with reference TRBV2 and TRBJ2-5, the CDR3 gives the full variable domain: EPEVTQTPSHQVTQMGQEVILRCVPISNHLYFYWYRQILGQKVEFLVSFYNNEISEKSEIFDDQFSVERPDGSNFTLKIRSTKLEDSAMYFCASSDNPQETQYFGPGTRLLVL.

The rearrangement uses TRBV7-9 and TRBJ1-2; D remains unclear. CDR1 and CDR2 from the germline V gene are SEHNR and FQNEAQ (reference sequence). V shed 1 base and J shed 7 bases, with 7 bases lying between them. The CDR3 length is 12 residues. The CDR3 protein is CASSLERSGYTF. Written as DNA, the CDR3 is TGTGCCAGCAGCTTAGAGAGGAGTGGCTACACCTTC.

The rearrangement uses TRBV6-1 and TRBJ1-4; 7 nucleotides agree with TRBD1. Germline CDR1 is MNHNS and CDR2 is SASEGT. This CDR3 region has 15 residues. The ends lost 1 base at V and 6 bases at J; junction bases unmatched: 5. The CDR3 region has the DNA TGTGCCAGCAGTGAAGAAAGAGGGGGCGATGAAAAACTGTTTTTT. Its protein is CASSEERGGDEKLFF.

V gene TRBV7-3 combines with J gene TRBJ1-2; 7 bases fit TRBD1. There are 13 residues in the CDR3. CDR1 and CDR2 (germline): SGHTA, FQGTGA. With V trimmed by 7 bases and J by 8 bases, 10 bases remained unmatched. The CDR3 DNA sequence: TGTGCCAGCACGTCGACAGGGACTGGAGGCTACACCTTC. This gives the protein CASTSTGTGGYTF.

This clone was observed a few times. This chain connects TRBV2 to TRBJ1-1; possible D gene TRBD1, 6 bases. CDR1 and CDR2 (germline): SNHLY, FYNNEI. V was cut by 6 bases and J by 7 bases, with 12 bases left in between. The CDR3 has 12 residues. The CDR3 protein is CASRQGLDEAFF. CDR3 in DNA: TGTGCCAGCAGGCAGGGGTTAGATGAAGCTTTCTTT. Looking up the rest from reference TRBV2 and TRBJ1-1 gives the full variable domain: EPEVTQTPSHQVTQMGQEVILRCVPISNHLYFYWYRQILGQKVEFLVSFYNNEISEKSEIFDDQFSVERPDGSNFTLKIRSTKLEDSAMYFCASRQGLDEAFFGQGTRLTVV.

The chain combines TRBV10-2 with TRBJ1-1; unclear D gene. Trimming shortened V by 5 bases and J by 0 bases, and 7 bases separated the two germline ends. Germline CDR1 reads WSHSY; CDR2 reads SAAADI. This CDR3 is 13 amino acids long. DNA for the CDR3: TGCGCCAGCAGTCAGGTCCTGAACACTGAAGCTTTCTTT. This encodes CASSQVLNTEAFF.

The J gene is TRBJ1-1, the V gene TRBV7-6; 10 bases are a match to TRBD1. The length of the CDR3 is 17 residues. Germline-derived CDR1 and CDR2 are SGHVS and FNYEAQ. The V and J ends lost 4 bases and 10 bases, in that order; junction bases with no gene match: 18. The CDR3, as DNA: TGTGCCAGCAGCTCACTAACTCCGGACAGGGGGTTTTCCGCAGCTTTCTTT. It translates to CASSSLTPDRGFSAAFF.

V gene TRBV7-8 combines with J gene TRBJ1-6; weak D call: TRBD1 (5 bases). Germline values: CDR1 SGHVS, CDR2 FQNEAQ. The CDR3 is 15 amino acids. Trimming pared 1 base from V and 7 bases from J, leaving 11 bases between. The CDR3 loop reads CASSLVTGTNSPLHF. The CDR3 coding sequence is TGTGCCAGCAGCTTAGTAACAGGAACGAATTCACCCCTCCACTTT.

This chain uses TRBV18 with TRBJ2-6; weak D call: TRBD2 (5 bases). Trimming removed 6 bases from V and 0 bases from J, with 6 bases in between. Germline lookup yields CDR1 KGHSH and CDR2 LQKENI. The length of the CDR3 is 14 residues. Here the CDR3 DNA reads TGTGCCAGCTCCGAGGGCTCTGGGGCCAACGTCCTGACTTTC. Translating it yields CASSEGSGANVLTF.

The chain combines TRBV6-5 with TRBJ1-1; the D is unclear. The germline V gene has CDR1 MNHEY and CDR2 SVGAGI. V lost 0 bases to trimming and J lost 5 bases, with 13 bases between them. The CDR3 covers 15 residues. CDR3 region: CASSYSVGRGTEAFF. The CDR3 nucleotides read TGTGCCAGCAGTTACTCAGTGGGAAGAGGGACTGAAGCTTTCTTT.

V usage is TRBV19 and J usage is TRBJ1-5; the D gene is possibly TRBD1 (5 bases). The CDR3 contains 14 residues. With 3 bases removed from V and 3 bases from J, the gap between germline ends came to 9 bases. Germline loops: CDR1 LNHDA, CDR2 SQIVND (reference sequence). CDR3 DNA sequence: TGTGCCAGTAGTATTGTGGGGCCCAATCAGCCCCAGCATTTT. It encodes CASSIVGPNQPQHF. The whole variable domain, filled in from reference TRBV19 and TRBJ1-5, reads DGGITQSPKYLFRKEGQNVTLSCEQNLNHDAMYWYRQDPGQGLRLIYYSQIVNDFQKGDIAEGYSVSREKKESFPLTVTSAQKNPTAFYLCASSIVGPNQPQHFGDGTRLSIL.

This chain links TRBV6-1 with TRBJ1-2, with 11 bases identical to TRBD1. Germline V CDR1 and CDR2: MNHNS, SASEGT. The V segment lost 4 bases and the J segment 8 bases; nucleotides outside the gene matches: 18. The length of the CDR3 is 18 residues. The CDR3 here is CASSGRPGTGGDSGGYTF. The DNA of the CDR3 is TGTGCCAGCAGTGGACGTCCCGGGACAGGGGGAGATTCGGGAGGCTACACCTTC.

V and J are TRBV5-4 and TRBJ2-2; D unclear. The V gene's germline CDR1 is SGHNT and CDR2 YYREEE (reference sequence). V was shortened by 0 bases and J by 0 bases, with 6 bases between the two germline ends. The CDR3 has 15 residues. DNA for the CDR3: TGTGCCAGCAGCTTGGCCAGGACGAACACCGGGGAGCTGTTTTTT. It yields the protein CASSLARTNTGELFF.

The chain links TRBV5-1 to TRBJ2-5; possible D gene TRBD1, 6 bases. V lost 5 bases to trimming and J lost 1 base, with 12 bases between them. Germline V lookup: CDR1 SGHRS, CDR2 YFSETQ. This CDR3 is built from 14 residues. CDR3 DNA: TGCGCCAGCAGAGGACAGACCTCCCAAGAGACCCAGTACTTC. Translating gives CASRGQTSQETQYF.

The chain employs TRBV7-9 and TRBJ2-7, with D tentatively TRBD2 (5 bases). The CDR3 is made up of 13 amino acids. Deletions cut 2 bases from V and 6 bases from J, with 11 bases between. Per the germline V gene, CDR1 is SEHNR and CDR2 is FQNEAQ (reference sequence). The CDR3 spells CASSLTGMGEQYF. As DNA, the CDR3 is TGTGCCAGCAGCTTAACCGGGATGGGCGAGCAGTACTTC. Drawing the rest from reference TRBV7-9 and TRBJ2-7, the complete variable domain is DTGVSQNPRHKITKRGQNVTFRCDPISEHNRLYWYRQTLGQGPEFLTYFQNEAQLEKSRLLSDRFSAERPKGSFSTLEIQRTEQGDSAMYLCASSLTGMGEQYFGPGTRLTVT.

Comments on this clone: The sample has other DNA sequences that encode this CDR3 too. The rearrangement joins TRBV4-1 to TRBJ2-7, with a weak D call TRBD1 (5 bases). This CDR3 region has 13 residues. Germline V gene data show CDR1 as MGHRA and CDR2 as YSYEKL. The V end was cut by 0 bases, the J end by 6 bases, with 9 bases between. The CDR3 is CASSQDRVGEQYF. The CDR3 nucleotides read TGCGCCAGCAGCCAAGACAGGGTAGGCGAGCAGTACTTC.

The rearrangement uses TRBV19 and TRBJ1-5; TRBD1 aligns across 11 bases. The CDR3 length is 16 residues. V gave up 5 bases and J gave up 2 bases; unmatched junction bases: 5. Looked up from germline, CDR1 is LNHDA and CDR2 is SQIVND (reference sequence). The DNA of the CDR3 is TGTGCCAGTAGTTGGGGGGGACAGGGGGGCAATCAGCCCCAGCATTTT. It yields the protein CASSWGGQGGNQPQHF.

This chain connects TRBV9 to TRBJ2-1, with D maybe TRBD1 (5 bases). Germline V CDR1 and CDR2: SGDLS, YYNGEE. Trimming left V 0 bases short and J 13 bases short, with 17 bases between. The CDR3 is 14 amino acids. The DNA for the CDR3 is TGTGCCAGCAGCGTAGAGTCCCAAACAGGTTACCAGTTCTTC. As protein: CASSVESQTGYQFF.

The V call is TRBV12-5, the J call TRBJ2-3, with 9 bases matching TRBD2. CDR3 size: 16 residues. V lost 6 bases, J lost 5 bases, and 12 bases stayed unmatched. Germline loops: CDR1 LGHNT, CDR2 FRNRAP. CDR3 region: CASGALSGSPLDTQYF. CDR3 DNA sequence: TGTGCTAGTGGCGCCCTTAGCGGGAGTCCCCTAGATACGCAGTATTTT.